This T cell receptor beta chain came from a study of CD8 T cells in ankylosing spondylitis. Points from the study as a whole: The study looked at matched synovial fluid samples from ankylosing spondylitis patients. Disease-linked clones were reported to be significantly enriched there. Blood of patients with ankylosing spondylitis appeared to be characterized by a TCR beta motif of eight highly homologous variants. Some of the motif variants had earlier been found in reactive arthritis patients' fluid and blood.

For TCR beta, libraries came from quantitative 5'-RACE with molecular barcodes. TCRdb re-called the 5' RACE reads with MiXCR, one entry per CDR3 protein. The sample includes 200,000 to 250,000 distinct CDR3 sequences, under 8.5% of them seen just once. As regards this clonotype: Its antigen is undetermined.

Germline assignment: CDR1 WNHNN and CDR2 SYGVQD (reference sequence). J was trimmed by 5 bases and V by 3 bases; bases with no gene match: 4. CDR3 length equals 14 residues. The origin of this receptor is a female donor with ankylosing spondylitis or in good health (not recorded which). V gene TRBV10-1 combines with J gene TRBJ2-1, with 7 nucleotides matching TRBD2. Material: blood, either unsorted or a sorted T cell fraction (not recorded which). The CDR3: CASSEGLADNEQFF. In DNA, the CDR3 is TGCGCCAGCAGTGAAGGGCTAGCGGACAATGAGCAGTTCTTC.